Listed here are 29 T cell receptor beta chains from one sample, sequenced in a study of cytomegalovirus exposure and HLA in healthy donors. It was with 60 Vbeta and 13 Jbeta primers that the PCR ran. TCRdb keeps only in-frame clones here, not all; method: immunoSEQ multiplex PCR. The sample consists of 65,000 to 75,000 clones, about 63% of them appearing once. The source material was PBMCs. All receptors derive from a man aged 40-55 years in good health and CMV-seropositive.

In DNA, the CDR3 is TGTGCCAGCAGCTTGCGTCCAGGGGAAGAGACCCAGTACTTC. It specifies CASSLRPGEETQYF. The chain recombines TRBV11-2 with TRBJ2-5; TRBD1 is a possible D gene (6 bases). CDR3 size: 14 residues. The germline CDR1 and CDR2 sequences are SGHAT and FQNNGV. V lost 3 bases and J lost 3, with 11 bases in between.

This clone was seen only a few times. The chain uses TRBV18 and TRBJ2-2, with 9 bases aligning to TRBD2. The J segment lost 6 bases and the V segment lost 3 bases, leaving 2 bases of the junction unmatched. Germline V CDR1 and CDR2: KGHSH, LQKENI. CDR3 length equals 14 residues. The CDR3 loop reads CASSPGLAPGELFF. Written as DNA, the CDR3 is TGTGCCAGCTCACCGGGACTAGCTCCCGGGGAGCTGTTTTTT.

This clone appeared a few times. The rearrangement joins TRBV5-6 to TRBJ1-6; 7 nucleotides line up with TRBD1. Losses at the gene ends were 2 bases for V and 1 base for J; bases not matched to a gene: 9. The germline gives CDR1 SGHDT, CDR2 YYEEEE. The CDR3 is made up of 18 amino acids. The CDR3 here is CASSFYRGRVSYNSPLHF. Written as DNA, the CDR3 is TGTGCCAGCAGCTTTTACAGGGGCCGAGTTTCCTATAATTCACCCCTCCACTTT.

The V and J genes are TRBV15 and TRBJ2-3; tentative D call: TRBD2 (6 bases). This CDR3 region has 16 residues. Germline V CDR1 and CDR2: LNHNV, YYDKDF (reference sequence). Trimming took 0 bases from V and 3 from J, leaving 13 bases between them. CDR3 loop: CATSRDGIAVTDTQYF. In DNA, the CDR3 is TGTGCCACCAGCAGAGATGGTATAGCGGTAACAGATACGCAGTATTTT. The whole variable domain, filled in from reference TRBV15 and TRBJ2-3, reads DAMVIQNPRYQVTQFGKPVTLSCSQTLNHNVMYWYQQKSSQAPKLLFHYYDKDFNNEADTPDNFQSRRPNTSFCFLDIRSPGLGDTAMYLCATSRDGIAVTDTQYFGPGTRLTVL.

The rearrangement joins TRBV10-3 to TRBJ2-1; D might be TRBD1 (6 bases). CDR1 and CDR2 (germline): ENHRY, SYGVKD. The CDR3 sequence is 13 residues long. With 8 bases removed from V and 0 bases from J, the gap between germline ends came to 8 bases. CDR3 residues: CAIGQSSYNEQFF. Here the CDR3 DNA reads TGTGCCATCGGACAGAGCTCCTACAATGAGCAGTTCTTC.

The chain joins TRBV11-2 to TRBJ2-5; TRBD2 matches 10 bases. This CDR3 has 16 residues. Trimming took 0 bases from V and 5 from J; bases not matched to a gene: 6. Germline lookup yields CDR1 SGHAT and CDR2 FQNNGV. CDR3 sequence reads: CASSLDRAGGPETQYF. CDR3 bases: TGTGCCAGCAGCTTAGATAGAGCGGGAGGGCCGGAGACCCAGTACTTC.

The chain has TRBV2 and TRBJ2-3; TRBD2 matches at 16 bases. V trimming: 6 bases; J trimming: 5 bases; junction bases outside the gene matches: 29. This CDR3 contains 24 residues. CDR1 is SNHLY and CDR2 is FYNNEI in the germline V gene. This CDR3 is CASRGKQWLFLAGTSGGALDTQYF. The CDR3 DNA reads as TGTGCCAGCAGGGGGAAGCAGTGGTTGTTTTTGGCCGGGACTAGCGGGGGGGCCTTAGATACGCAGTATTTT.

The rearrangement uses TRBV13 and TRBJ2-1, with 7 positions matching TRBD1. V was pared by 3 bases and J by 4 bases, with 12 bases of the junction left unmatched. This CDR3 spans 17 amino acids. Germline CDR1 PRHDT, CDR2 FYEKMQ (reference sequence). The CDR3: CASSFGTVGIQYNEQFF. The CDR3 bases are TGTGCCAGCAGCTTCGGGACAGTAGGAATCCAATACAATGAGCAGTTCTTC.

The chain combines TRBV4-2 with TRBJ2-3; 7 bases agree with TRBD2. This CDR3 contains 18 residues. Germline loops: CDR1 LGHNA, CDR2 YNFKEQ. Trimming at V came to 0 bases and at J to 2 bases, leaving 11 bases not matched to a gene. The CDR3 spells CASSQDLSGATYTDTQYF. CDR3 nucleotides: TGTGCCAGCAGCCAAGACCTCAGCGGGGCAACCTACACAGATACGCAGTATTTT.

The sample holds a few counts of this clone. The genes are TRBV4-2 and TRBJ1-1; 8 bases are shared with TRBD1. V shed 1 base and J 3 bases; nucleotides not matched to a gene: 7. Per the germline V gene, CDR1 is LGHNA and CDR2 is YNFKEQ. The CDR3 totals 16 residues. CDR3 in amino acids: CASSQAVGQVDTEAFF. The CDR3 DNA follows: TGTGCCAGCAGCCAAGCCGTGGGACAGGTAGACACTGAAGCTTTCTTT.

This sequence joins TRBV9 and TRBJ1-2, with a tentative D call TRBD1 (5 bases). There are 14 residues in the CDR3. The germline V gene has CDR1 SGDLS and CDR2 YYNGEE. Trimming removed 3 bases at V and 5 bases at J, with 14 bases between. The CDR3 region is CASSADGGVYGYTF. CDR3 bases: TGTGCCAGCAGCGCCGATGGGGGGGTGTATGGCTACACCTTC.

The chain joins TRBV9 to TRBJ2-5; 10 bases fit TRBD2. This CDR3 is 16 amino acids long. Germline V lookup: CDR1 SGDLS, CDR2 YYNGEE. Trimming removed 3 bases from V and 5 bases from J; junction bases left unmatched: 10. This CDR3 reads CASSASGSIWGETQYF. The CDR3 nucleotides read TGTGCCAGCAGCGCTAGCGGGAGCATATGGGGGGAGACCCAGTACTTC.

V gene TRBV14 combines with J gene TRBJ2-5, with 8 bases fitting TRBD1. Germline lookup yields CDR1 SGHDN and CDR2 FVKESK. The CDR3 spans 16 residues. V lost 3 bases and J lost 5; bases outside the gene matches: 11. CDR3 sequence (DNA): TGTGCCAGCAGCCATGGACAGGGTGGCTTCTGGGAGACCCAGTACTTC. This sequence encodes CASSHGQGGFWETQYF.

This chain joins TRBV14 and TRBJ2-6; 7 bases align to TRBD2. The CDR3 spans 20 residues. The ends lost 3 bases at V and 0 bases at J; junction bases unmatched: 14. Germline assignment: CDR1 SGHDN and CDR2 FVKESK. The CDR3, as DNA: TGTGCCAGCAGCCAGATCGGGATGGAACTAGCGAGCTCTGGGGCCAACGTCCTGACTTTC. It yields the protein CASSQIGMELASSGANVLTF.

The chain employs TRBV30 and TRBJ1-2; D is uncertain. This CDR3 region has 13 residues. Trimming removed 3 bases from V and 4 bases from J, with 12 bases in between. The germline CDR1 and CDR2 sequences are GTSNPN and SVGIG (reference sequence). CDR3 DNA sequence: TGTGCCTGGAGGGGAGGTCGTGGCTATGGCTACACCTTC. Translation gives CAWRGGRGYGYTF. The full variable domain, rest sourced from reference TRBV30 and TRBJ1-2, is SQTIHQWPATLVQPVGSPLSLECTVEGTSNPNLYWYRQAAGRGLQLLFYSVGIGQISSEVPQNLSASRPQDRQFILSSKKLLLSDSGFYLCAWRGGRGYGYTFGSGTRLTVV.

The J gene is TRBJ1-1, the V gene TRBV19; unclear D gene. This CDR3 has 15 residues. Germline loops: CDR1 LNHDA, CDR2 SQIVND (reference sequence). Trimming removed 2 bases at V and 0 bases at J, with 10 bases between. In DNA, the CDR3 is TGTGCCAGTAGTATACAGGCATCCATGAACACTGAAGCTTTCTTT. It yields the protein CASSIQASMNTEAFF. The full variable domain, its missing parts supplied by reference TRBV19 and TRBJ1-1, is DGGITQSPKYLFRKEGQNVTLSCEQNLNHDAMYWYRQDPGQGLRLIYYSQIVNDFQKGDIAEGYSVSREKKESFPLTVTSAQKNPTAFYLCASSIQASMNTEAFFGQGTRLTVV.

J is TRBJ2-7 and V is TRBV6-1; tentatively, D is TRBD1 (6 bases). The V end was cut by 7 bases, the J end by 6 bases, with 10 bases between. Germline V gene lookup returns CDR1 MNHNS and CDR2 SASEGT. The CDR3 extends over 11 amino acids. The DNA for the CDR3 is TGTGCCAGCATGGGGGCGGTCGAGCAGTACTTC. Its protein is CASMGAVEQYF.

This clone was observed a handful of times. V and J are TRBV6-5 and TRBJ1-1, with D maybe TRBD1 (6 bases). Trimming took off 5 bases at V and 1 base at J, with 14 bases between the two ends. CDR1 is MNHEY and CDR2 is SVGAGI in the germline V gene. This CDR3 is built from 15 residues. CDR3 loop: CASSPGGAGNTEAFF. DNA for the CDR3: TGTGCCAGCAGTCCGGGGGGCGCCGGGAACACTGAAGCTTTCTTT.

The chain links TRBV7-9 to TRBJ2-3; D is ambiguous. The ends were cut back, 0 bases at V and 4 bases at J, with 11 bases in the middle. Germline CDR1 is SEHNR and CDR2 is FQNEAQ (reference sequence). The CDR3 sequence is 15 residues long. CDR3 sequence reads: CASSLAILGADTQYF. In DNA form, the CDR3 reads TGTGCCAGCAGCTTAGCGATATTGGGCGCAGATACGCAGTATTTT.

This rearrangement joins TRBV9 to TRBJ2-3; 10 nucleotides align to TRBD2. Per the germline V gene, CDR1 is SGDLS and CDR2 is YYNGEE. The CDR3 loop spans 16 amino acids. Trimming took 1 base from V and 1 from J; bases not matched to a gene: 3. The CDR3 loop reads CASSVSLAGGTDTQYF. CDR3 bases: TGTGCCAGCAGCGTATCTCTAGCGGGGGGCACAGATACGCAGTATTTT.

This chain joins TRBV5-1 and TRBJ1-1; 8 bases match TRBD1. Germline V gene sequence: CDR1 SGHRS, CDR2 YFSETQ. V was clipped by 4 bases and J by 5 bases; unmatched bases: 7. The CDR3 sequence is 14 residues long. CDR3 DNA: TGCGCCAGCAGCCGACAGGGGTCGTCAACTGAAGCTTTCTTT. The encoded protein is CASSRQGSSTEAFF. Complete variable domain (other parts from reference TRBV5-1 and TRBJ1-1): KAGVTQTPRYLIKTRGQQVTLSCSPISGHRSVSWYQQTPGQGLQFLFEYFSETQRNKGNFPGRFSGRQFSNSRSEMNVSTLELGDSALYLCASSRQGSSTEAFFGQGTRLTVV.

The count of this clone is one. The rearrangement joins TRBV7-8 to TRBJ2-7, with a weak D call TRBD1 (5 bases). CDR1 SGHVS and CDR2 FQNEAQ come from the germline V gene. The CDR3 runs to 14 residues. Trimming pared 5 bases from V and 12 bases from J, leaving 23 bases between. CDR3 sequence: CASSPRPGERQRYF. CDR3 nucleotide sequence: TGTGCCAGCAGCCCTAGGCCCGGAGAGCGACAGAGGTACTTC.

The chain joins TRBV9 to TRBJ1-4, with D perhaps TRBD1 (6 bases). V gave up 4 bases and J gave up 0 bases, with 10 bases separating them. The CDR3 length is 15 residues. Looked up from germline, CDR1 is SGDLS and CDR2 is YYNGEE. Here the CDR3 DNA reads TGTGCCAGCAGCCAGGGGCCCACAACTAATGAAAAACTGTTTTTT. It specifies CASSQGPTTNEKLFF.

The rearrangement links TRBV7-9 to TRBJ1-1; 8 positions match TRBD1. V gave up 4 bases and J gave up 0 bases; unmatched junction bases: 10. Germline CDR1 SEHNR, CDR2 FQNEAQ (reference sequence). CDR3 length: 17 amino acids. The CDR3 region is CASSSKFRQGMNTEAFF. Written as DNA, the CDR3 is TGTGCCAGCAGCTCTAAATTTAGACAGGGGATGAACACTGAAGCTTTCTTT.

This clone has a handful of counts. The CDR3 bases are TGCGCCAGCAGCGAGACAGGGGTCCCTGGAAACACCATATATTTT. Translation: CASSETGVPGNTIYF. The chain joins TRBV5-1 to TRBJ1-3; 8 bases match TRBD1. This CDR3 region has 15 residues. Unmatched junction bases numbered 5, after V lost 4 bases and J lost 2 bases. Germline V gene sequence: CDR1 SGHRS, CDR2 YFSETQ.

The rearrangement links TRBV5-1 to TRBJ2-6; TRBD2 might be the D (6 bases). The V end lost 5 bases, the J end lost 0 bases, and 12 bases lay between the germline ends. The germline CDR1 and CDR2 sequences are SGHRS and YFSETQ. The CDR3 runs 16 residues. The CDR3 DNA sequence: TGCGCCAGCAGTTTGTTTAGCGGCTCTGGGGCCAACGTCCTGACTTTC. Translating it yields CASSLFSGSGANVLTF.

The chain employs TRBV4-2 and TRBJ1-6; 8 nucleotides agree with TRBD1. Germline V gene sequence: CDR1 LGHNA, CDR2 YNFKEQ. J lost 8 bases, V lost 1 base, and 7 bases had no gene match. The CDR3 contains 16 residues. The DNA of the CDR3 is TGTGCCAGCAGCCAAGCAGGACAGGGCTTGGATTCACCCCTCCACTTT. Translation gives CASSQAGQGLDSPLHF.

V is TRBV9 and J is TRBJ2-5; maybe TRBD2 (5 bases). This CDR3 has 15 amino acids. V was pared by 4 bases and J by 2 bases, with 15 bases between. Germline V gene data show CDR1 as SGDLS and CDR2 as YYNGEE. The CDR3, as DNA: TGTGCCAGCAGCTCCCAAGGACTGGGACAAGAGACCCAGTACTTC. Its translation is CASSSQGLGQETQYF.

This chain uses TRBV30 with TRBJ2-7, with 7 bases lining up with TRBD2. The V gene's germline CDR1 is GTSNPN and CDR2 SVGIG (reference sequence). The trim removed 0 bases at V and 1 base at J, leaving 6 bases unmatched. CDR3 size: 15 residues. The CDR3 reads CAWSVFGGGSYEQYF. CDR3 in DNA: TGTGCCTGGAGTGTATTTGGGGGGGGTTCCTACGAGCAGTACTTC.